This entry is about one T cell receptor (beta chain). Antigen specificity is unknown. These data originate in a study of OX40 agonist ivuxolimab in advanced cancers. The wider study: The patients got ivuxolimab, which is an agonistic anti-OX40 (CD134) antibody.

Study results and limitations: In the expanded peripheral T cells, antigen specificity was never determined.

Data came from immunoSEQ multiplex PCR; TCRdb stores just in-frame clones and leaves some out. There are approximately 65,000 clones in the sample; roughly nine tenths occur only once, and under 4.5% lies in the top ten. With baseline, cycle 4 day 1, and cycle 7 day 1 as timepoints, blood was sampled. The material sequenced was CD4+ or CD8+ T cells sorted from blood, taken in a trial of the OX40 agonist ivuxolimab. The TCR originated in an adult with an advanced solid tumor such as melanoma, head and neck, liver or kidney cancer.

The CDR3 region has the DNA TGTGCCAGCAGTCAAGGGACCGGGAGGGCCGCGGGAGAGACCCAGTACTTC. Encoded protein: CASSQGTGRAAGETQYF. The V and J genes are TRBV11-3 and TRBJ2-5; 8 positions agree with TRBD2. The CDR3 runs 17 residues. The V gene's germline CDR1 is SGHNT and CDR2 YENEEA. V dropped 6 bases and J dropped 4; count of bases not matched to a gene: 16.